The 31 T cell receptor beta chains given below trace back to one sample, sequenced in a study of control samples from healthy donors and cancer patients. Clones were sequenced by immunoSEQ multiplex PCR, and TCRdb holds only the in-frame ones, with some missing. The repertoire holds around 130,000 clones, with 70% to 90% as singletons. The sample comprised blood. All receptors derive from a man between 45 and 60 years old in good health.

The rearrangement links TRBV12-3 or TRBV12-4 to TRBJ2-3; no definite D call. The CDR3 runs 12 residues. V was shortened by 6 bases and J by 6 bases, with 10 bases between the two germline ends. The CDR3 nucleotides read TGTGCCAGCAGCCACCTACAGGATACGCAGTATTTT. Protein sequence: CASSHLQDTQYF.

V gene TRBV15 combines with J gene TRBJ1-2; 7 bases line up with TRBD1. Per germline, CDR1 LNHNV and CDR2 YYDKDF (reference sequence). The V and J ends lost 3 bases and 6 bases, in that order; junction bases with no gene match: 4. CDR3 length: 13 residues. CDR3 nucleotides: TGTGCCACCAGCAGTAACAGGGGTAATGGCTACACCTTC. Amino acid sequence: CATSSNRGNGYTF.

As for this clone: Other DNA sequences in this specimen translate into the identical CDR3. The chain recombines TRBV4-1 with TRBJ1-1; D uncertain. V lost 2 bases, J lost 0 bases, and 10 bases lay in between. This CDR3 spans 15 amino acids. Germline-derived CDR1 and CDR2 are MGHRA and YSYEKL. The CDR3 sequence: CASSQSGMMNTEAFF. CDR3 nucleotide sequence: TGCGCCAGCAGCCAATCCGGGATGATGAACACTGAAGCTTTCTTT.

The CDR3 DNA reads as TGTGCCAGTAGTATCTCTTCTACTTTTACGAACACTGAAGCTTTCTTT. Protein sequence: CASSISSTFTNTEAFF. The chain uses TRBV19 and TRBJ1-1; D uncertain. This CDR3 contains 16 residues. Germline CDR1 LNHDA, CDR2 SQIVND (reference sequence). Trimming took off 3 bases at V and 1 base at J, with 15 bases between the two ends. Full variable domain (rest looked up from reference TRBV19 and TRBJ1-1): DGGITQSPKYLFRKEGQNVTLSCEQNLNHDAMYWYRQDPGQGLRLIYYSQIVNDFQKGDIAEGYSVSREKKESFPLTVTSAQKNPTAFYLCASSISSTFTNTEAFFGQGTRLTVV.

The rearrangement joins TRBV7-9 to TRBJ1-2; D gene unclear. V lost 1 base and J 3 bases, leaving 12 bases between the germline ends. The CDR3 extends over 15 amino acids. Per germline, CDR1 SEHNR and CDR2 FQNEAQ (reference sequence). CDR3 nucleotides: TGTGCCAGCAGCTTAGTGAGTGGCGGAGACTATGGCTACACCTTC. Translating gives CASSLVSGGDYGYTF.

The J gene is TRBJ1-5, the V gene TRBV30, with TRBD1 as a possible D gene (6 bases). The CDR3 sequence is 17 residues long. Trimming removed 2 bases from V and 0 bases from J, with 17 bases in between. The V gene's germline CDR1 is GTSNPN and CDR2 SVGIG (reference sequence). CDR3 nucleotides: TGTGCCTGGAGTCCCCCGGGGGCCCTTTATAGCAATCAGCCCCAGCATTTT. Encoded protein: CAWSPPGALYSNQPQHF. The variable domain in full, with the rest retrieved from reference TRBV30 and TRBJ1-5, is SQTIHQWPATLVQPVGSPLSLECTVEGTSNPNLYWYRQAAGRGLQLLFYSVGIGQISSEVPQNLSASRPQDRQFILSSKKLLLSDSGFYLCAWSPPGALYSNQPQHFGDGTRLSIL.

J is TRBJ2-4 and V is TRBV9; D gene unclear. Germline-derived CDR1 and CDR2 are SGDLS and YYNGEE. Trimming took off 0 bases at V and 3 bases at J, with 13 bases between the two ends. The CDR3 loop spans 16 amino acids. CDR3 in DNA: TGTGCCAGCAGCGTAGATGGGTCATATGGCAAAAACATTCAGTACTTC. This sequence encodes CASSVDGSYGKNIQYF. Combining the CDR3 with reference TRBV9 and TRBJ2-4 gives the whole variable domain DSGVTQTPKHLITATGQRVTLRCSPRSGDLSVYWYQQSLDQGLQFLIQYYNGEERAKGNILERFSAQQFPDLHSELNLSSLELGDSALYFCASSVDGSYGKNIQYFGAGTRLSVL.

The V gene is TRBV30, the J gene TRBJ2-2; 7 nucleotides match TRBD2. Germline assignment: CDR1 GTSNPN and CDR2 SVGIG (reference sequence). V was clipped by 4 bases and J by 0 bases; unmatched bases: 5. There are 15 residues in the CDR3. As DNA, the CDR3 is TGTGCCTGGAAAGGAGGACTAGCGAACACCGGGGAGCTGTTTTTT. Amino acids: CAWKGGLANTGELFF.

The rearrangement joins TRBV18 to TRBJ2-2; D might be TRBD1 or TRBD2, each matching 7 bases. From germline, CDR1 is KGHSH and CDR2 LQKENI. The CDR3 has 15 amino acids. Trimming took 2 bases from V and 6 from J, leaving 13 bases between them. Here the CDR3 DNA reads TGTGCCAGCTCACCATCAGGGGGGGCCGCCGGGGAGCTGTTTTTT. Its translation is CASSPSGGAAGELFF.

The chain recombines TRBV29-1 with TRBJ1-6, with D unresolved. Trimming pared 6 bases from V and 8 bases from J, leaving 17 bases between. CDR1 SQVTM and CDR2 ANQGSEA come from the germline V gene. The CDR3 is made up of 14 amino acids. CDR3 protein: CSVSGRTTDSPLHF. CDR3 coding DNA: TGCAGCGTCTCCGGGAGGACTACGGATTCACCCCTCCACTTT. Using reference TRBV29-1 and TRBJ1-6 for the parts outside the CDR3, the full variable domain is SAVISQKPSRDICQRGTSLTIQCQVDSQVTMMFWYRQQPGQSLTLIATANQGSEATYESGFVIDKFPISRPNLTFSTLTVSNMSPEDSSIYLCSVSGRTTDSPLHFGNGTRLTVT.

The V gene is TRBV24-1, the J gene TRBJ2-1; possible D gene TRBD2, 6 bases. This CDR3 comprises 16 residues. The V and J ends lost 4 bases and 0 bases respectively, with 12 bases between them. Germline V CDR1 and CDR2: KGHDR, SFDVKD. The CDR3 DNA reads TGTGCCACCAGTGACCCTAGCGCCGGCTCCTACAATGAGCAGTTCTTC. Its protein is CATSDPSAGSYNEQFF.

The CDR3 loop reads CASRRASNYGYTF. For the CDR3, the DNA is TGTGCCAGCCGCCGGGCGTCTAACTATGGCTACACCTTC. V is TRBV6-5 and J is TRBJ1-2; D unresolved. This CDR3 region has 13 residues. The germline V and J ends were trimmed by 8 bases and 0 bases, with 10 bases remaining between them. CDR1 MNHEY and CDR2 SVGAGI come from the germline V gene.

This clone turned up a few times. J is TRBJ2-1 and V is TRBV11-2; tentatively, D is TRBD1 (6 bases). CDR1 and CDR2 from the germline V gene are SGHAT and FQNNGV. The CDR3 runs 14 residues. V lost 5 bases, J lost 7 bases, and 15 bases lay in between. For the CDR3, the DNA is TGTGCCAGCAGCCACTCAGGGGTCCTTAATGAGCAGTTCTTC. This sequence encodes CASSHSGVLNEQFF. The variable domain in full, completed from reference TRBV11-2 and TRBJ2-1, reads EAGVAQSPRYKIIEKRQSVAFWCNPISGHATLYWYQQILGQGPKLLIQFQNNGVVDDSQLPKDRFSAERLKGVDSTLKIQPAKLEDSAVYLCASSHSGVLNEQFFGPGTRLTVL.

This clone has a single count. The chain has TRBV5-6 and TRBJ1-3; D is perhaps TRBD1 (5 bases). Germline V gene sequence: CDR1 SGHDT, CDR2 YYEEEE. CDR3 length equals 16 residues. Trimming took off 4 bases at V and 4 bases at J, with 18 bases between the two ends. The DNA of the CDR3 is TGTGCCAGCAGCCGAATGGCCGGGGGAGGCGGAAACACCATATATTTT. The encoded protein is CASSRMAGGGGNTIYF.

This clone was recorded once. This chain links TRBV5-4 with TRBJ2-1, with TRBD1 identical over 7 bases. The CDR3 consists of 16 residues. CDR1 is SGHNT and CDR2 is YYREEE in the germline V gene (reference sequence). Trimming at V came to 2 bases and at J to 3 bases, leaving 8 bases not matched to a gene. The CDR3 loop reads CASSFLSGTVYNEQFF. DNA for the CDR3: TGTGCCAGCAGCTTTTTATCCGGGACAGTCTACAATGAGCAGTTCTTC. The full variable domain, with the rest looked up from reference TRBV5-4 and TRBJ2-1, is ETGVTQSPTHLIKTRGQQVTLRCSSQSGHNTVSWYQQALGQGPQFIFQYYREEENGRGNFPPRFSGLQFPNYSSELNVNALELDDSALYLCASSFLSGTVYNEQFFGPGTRLTVL.

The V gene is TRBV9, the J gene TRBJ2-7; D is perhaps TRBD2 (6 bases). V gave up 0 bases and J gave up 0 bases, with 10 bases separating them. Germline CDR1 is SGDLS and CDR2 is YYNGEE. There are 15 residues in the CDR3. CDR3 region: CASSVGLANSYEQYF. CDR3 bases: TGTGCCAGCAGCGTAGGGCTAGCGAACTCCTACGAGCAGTACTTC.

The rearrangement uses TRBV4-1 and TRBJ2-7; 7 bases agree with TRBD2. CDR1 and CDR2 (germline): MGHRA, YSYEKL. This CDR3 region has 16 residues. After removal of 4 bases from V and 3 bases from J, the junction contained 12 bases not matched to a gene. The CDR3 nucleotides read TGCGCCAGCAGCCGAGCCGAAGGGAGGGATATCTACGAGCAGTACTTC. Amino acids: CASSRAEGRDIYEQYF.

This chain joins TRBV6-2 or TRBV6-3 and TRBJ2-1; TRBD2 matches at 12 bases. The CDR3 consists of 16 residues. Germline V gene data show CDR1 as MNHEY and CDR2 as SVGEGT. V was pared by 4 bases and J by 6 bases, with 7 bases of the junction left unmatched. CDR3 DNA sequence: TGTGCCAGCAGTTTTCTAGCGGGGGGGCCAATCAATGAGCAGTTCTTC. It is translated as CASSFLAGGPINEQFF.

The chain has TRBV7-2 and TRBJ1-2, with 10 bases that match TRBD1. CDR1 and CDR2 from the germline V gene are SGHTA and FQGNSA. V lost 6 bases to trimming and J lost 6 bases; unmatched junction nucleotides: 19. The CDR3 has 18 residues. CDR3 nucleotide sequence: TGTGCCAGCAGGGACAGCCCCTTACGGGACAGGGGCTCCCATGGCTACACCTTC. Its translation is CASRDSPLRDRGSHGYTF. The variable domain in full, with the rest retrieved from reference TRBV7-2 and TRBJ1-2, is GAGVSQSPSNKVTEKGKDVELRCDPISGHTALYWYRQSLGQGLEFLIYFQGNSAPDKSGLPSDRFSAERTGGSVSTLTIQRTQQEDSAVYLCASRDSPLRDRGSHGYTFGSGTRLTVV.

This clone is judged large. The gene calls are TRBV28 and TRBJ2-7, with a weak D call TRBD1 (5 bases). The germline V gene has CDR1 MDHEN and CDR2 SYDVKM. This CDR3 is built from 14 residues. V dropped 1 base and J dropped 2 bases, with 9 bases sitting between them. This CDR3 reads CASSLLAGTYEQYF. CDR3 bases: TGTGCCAGCAGTTTATTGGCAGGGACCTACGAGCAGTACTTC.

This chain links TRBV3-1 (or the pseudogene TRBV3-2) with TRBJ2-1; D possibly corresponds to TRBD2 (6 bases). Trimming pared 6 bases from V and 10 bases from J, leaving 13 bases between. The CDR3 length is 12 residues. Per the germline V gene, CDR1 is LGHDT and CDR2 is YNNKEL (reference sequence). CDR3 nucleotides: TGTGCCAGCAGTAGGTTTAGCGGAGAGCAGTTCTTC. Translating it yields CASSRFSGEQFF.

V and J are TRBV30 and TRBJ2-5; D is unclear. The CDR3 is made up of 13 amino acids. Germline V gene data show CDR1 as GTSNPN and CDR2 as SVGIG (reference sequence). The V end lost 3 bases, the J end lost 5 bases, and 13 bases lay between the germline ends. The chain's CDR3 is CAWRIGSMETQYF. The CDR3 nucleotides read TGTGCCTGGAGAATCGGCAGCATGGAGACCCAGTACTTC. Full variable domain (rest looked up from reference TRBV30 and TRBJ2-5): SQTIHQWPATLVQPVGSPLSLECTVEGTSNPNLYWYRQAAGRGLQLLFYSVGIGQISSEVPQNLSASRPQDRQFILSSKKLLLSDSGFYLCAWRIGSMETQYFGPGTRLLVL.

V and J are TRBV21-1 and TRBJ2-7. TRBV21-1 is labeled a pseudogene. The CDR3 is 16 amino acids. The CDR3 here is CASSKDYVGGAYEQYF. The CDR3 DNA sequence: TGTGCCAGCAGCAAAGACTACGTGGGGGGCGCCTACGAGCAGTACTTC.

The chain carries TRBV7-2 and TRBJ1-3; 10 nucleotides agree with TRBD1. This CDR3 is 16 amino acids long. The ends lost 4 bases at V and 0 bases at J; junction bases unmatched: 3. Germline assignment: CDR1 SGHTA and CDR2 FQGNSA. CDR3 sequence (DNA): TGTGCCAGCAGCTGGACAGGGGGTACCTCTGGAAACACCATATATTTT. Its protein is CASSWTGGTSGNTIYF.

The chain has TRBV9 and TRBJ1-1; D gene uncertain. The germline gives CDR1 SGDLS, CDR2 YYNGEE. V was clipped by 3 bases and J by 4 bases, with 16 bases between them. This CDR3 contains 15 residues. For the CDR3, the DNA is TGTGCCAGCAGCGGAACGGACGGTCCCGGCACTGAAGCTTTCTTT. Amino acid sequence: CASSGTDGPGTEAFF.

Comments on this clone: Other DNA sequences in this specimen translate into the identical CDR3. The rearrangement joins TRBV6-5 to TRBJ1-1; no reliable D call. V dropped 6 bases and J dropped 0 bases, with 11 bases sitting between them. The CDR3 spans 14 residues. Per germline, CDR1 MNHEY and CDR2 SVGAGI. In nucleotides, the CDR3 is TGTGCCAGCAGACGGACGGGGATGAACACTGAAGCTTTCTTT. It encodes CASRRTGMNTEAFF.

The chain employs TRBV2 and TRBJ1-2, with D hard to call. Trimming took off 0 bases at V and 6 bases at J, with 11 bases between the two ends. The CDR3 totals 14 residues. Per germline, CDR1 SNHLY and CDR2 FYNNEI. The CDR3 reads CASSEARGADGYTF. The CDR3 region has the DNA TGTGCCAGCAGTGAAGCTCGGGGAGCAGATGGCTACACCTTC.

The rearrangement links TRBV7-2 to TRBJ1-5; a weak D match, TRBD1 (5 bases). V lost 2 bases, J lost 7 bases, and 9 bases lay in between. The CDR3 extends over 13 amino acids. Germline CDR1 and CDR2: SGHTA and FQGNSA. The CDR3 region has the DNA TGTGCCAGCAGCTTACCAGGGAGGCAGCCCCAGCATTTT. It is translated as CASSLPGRQPQHF.

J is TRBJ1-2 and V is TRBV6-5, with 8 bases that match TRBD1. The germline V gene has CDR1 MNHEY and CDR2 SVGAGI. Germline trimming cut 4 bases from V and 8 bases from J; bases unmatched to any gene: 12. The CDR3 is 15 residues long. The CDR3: CASSFQQGVGGGYTF. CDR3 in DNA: TGTGCCAGCAGTTTTCAACAGGGGGTCGGGGGGGGCTACACCTTC.

The CDR3 nucleotides are TGTGCCAGCAGTTTGTCCAGGGATATTAGCACTGAAGCTTTCTTT. Translation: CASSLSRDISTEAFF. The V and J genes are TRBV27 and TRBJ1-1; D perhaps matches TRBD1 (5 bases). CDR1 MNHEY and CDR2 SMNVEV come from the germline V gene (reference sequence). Trimming left V 3 bases short and J 4 bases short, with 15 bases between. The CDR3 is 15 residues long.

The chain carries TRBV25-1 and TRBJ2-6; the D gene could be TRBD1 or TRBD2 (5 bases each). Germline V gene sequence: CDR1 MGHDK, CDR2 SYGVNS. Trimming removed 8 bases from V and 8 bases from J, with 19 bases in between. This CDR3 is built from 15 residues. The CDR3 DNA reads TGTGCCAGCGCCTCCGGGACGGAAGACACCAACGTCCTGACTTTC. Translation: CASASGTEDTNVLTF. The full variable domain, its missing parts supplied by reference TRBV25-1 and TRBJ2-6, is EADIYQTPRYLVIGTGKKITLECSQTMGHDKMYWYQQDPGMELHLIHYSYGVNSTEKGDLSSESTVSRIRTEHFPLTLESARPSHTSQYLCASASGTEDTNVLTFGAGSRLTVL.